The 26 T cell receptor beta chains below were found in one sample sequenced in a study of OX40 agonist ivuxolimab in advanced cancers. The repertoire was sequenced with immunoSEQ multiplex PCR; TCRdb's copy has only in-frame clones and lacks some. The table records 82,000 or so clones, roughly 92% of them present only once. Sequences were derived from CD4+ or CD8+ T cells sorted from blood, sampled in a trial of the OX40 agonist ivuxolimab. The receptors were sampled from an adult with an advanced solid tumor such as melanoma, head and neck, liver or kidney cancer.

This rearrangement joins TRBV15 to TRBJ1-5; no definite D call. CDR1 and CDR2 from the germline V gene are LNHNV and YYDKDF (reference sequence). The CDR3 is made up of 13 amino acids. With 4 bases removed from V and 8 bases from J, the gap between germline ends came to 12 bases. CDR3 residues: CATSISFSKPQHF. For the CDR3, the DNA is TGTGCCACCAGCATCTCTTTTTCAAAGCCCCAGCATTTT.

About this clone: An end of the junction differs from the germline gene, which may be a read error. The chain joins TRBV7-7 to TRBJ2-5; the D call may be TRBD1 or TRBD2 (6 bases each). The CDR3 is 13 residues long. Germline-derived CDR1 and CDR2 are SSHAT and FNYEAQ (reference sequence). This CDR3 reads CASSLGGRETQYF. The CDR3 nucleotides are TGTGCTAGCAGCTTGGGGGGCCGAGAGACCCAGTACTTC.

This rearrangement joins TRBV5-1 to TRBJ1-6; tentatively, D is TRBD1 (6 bases). CDR3 size: 16 residues. Trimming removed 0 bases from V and 6 bases from J, with 13 bases in between. The germline gives CDR1 SGHRS, CDR2 YFSETQ. CDR3 nucleotides: TGCGCCAGCAGCTTGGGGCCGAGGGGGAGTAATTCACCCCTCCACTTT. As protein: CASSLGPRGSNSPLHF.

V is TRBV11-1 and J is TRBJ2-5, with D perhaps being TRBD1 or TRBD2 (5 bases each). CDR3 length equals 14 residues. The V end was cut by 2 bases, the J end by 5 bases, with 12 bases between. CDR1 is SGHAT and CDR2 is FQDESV in the germline V gene (reference sequence). The CDR3 protein is CASSLNWGSETQYF. CDR3 sequence (DNA): TGTGCCAGCAGCTTAAATTGGGGGTCGGAGACCCAGTACTTC.

The chain couples TRBV11-2 to TRBJ2-5; no reliable D call. There are 11 residues in the CDR3. V dropped 3 bases and J dropped 5 bases, with 4 bases sitting between them. Germline V gene data show CDR1 as SGHAT and CDR2 as FQNNGV. CDR3 region: CASSFDETQYF. For the CDR3, the DNA is TGTGCCAGCAGCTTCGATGAGACCCAGTACTTC.

This sequence joins TRBV6-5 and TRBJ2-3, with a tentative D call TRBD1 (6 bases). The CDR3 is made up of 13 amino acids. In germline, CDR1 is MNHEY, CDR2 SVGAGI. The V end lost 7 bases, the J end lost 5 bases, and 13 bases lay between the germline ends. DNA for the CDR3: TGTGCCAGCACTCAGGGCAGGGGAGATACGCAGTATTTT. This sequence encodes CASTQGRGDTQYF.

The chain links TRBV5-1 to TRBJ1-1; D not resolved. The CDR3 totals 16 residues. Trimming shortened V by 4 bases and J by 2 bases, and 18 bases separated the two germline ends. Germline V gives CDR1 SGHRS, CDR2 YFSETQ. This CDR3 is CASSPYSTRTNTEAFF. The CDR3 coding sequence is TGCGCCAGCAGCCCCTACAGTACCCGAACTAACACTGAAGCTTTCTTT.

V usage is TRBV6-5 and J usage is TRBJ1-5; 9 bases are shared with TRBD1. The V gene's germline CDR1 is MNHEY and CDR2 SVGAGI. The CDR3 is made up of 14 amino acids. After removal of 5 bases from V and 4 bases from J, the junction contained 3 bases not matched to a gene. The CDR3 region is CASSIGQGNQPQHF. DNA of the CDR3: TGTGCCAGCAGTATCGGACAGGGGAATCAGCCCCAGCATTTT.

This clone has more than one count but fewer than ten. The V gene is TRBV19, the J gene TRBJ2-5; maybe TRBD1 (6 bases). Germline V gene lookup returns CDR1 LNHDA and CDR2 SQIVND (reference sequence). The CDR3 consists of 15 residues. Trimming took 4 bases from V and 0 from J, leaving 12 bases between them. The CDR3: CASSSSGTHQETQYF. The CDR3 coding sequence is TGTGCCAGTAGTAGTTCCGGGACACACCAAGAGACCCAGTACTTC.

The V gene is TRBV6-5, the J gene TRBJ2-1; D uncertain. Germline V gene lookup returns CDR1 MNHEY and CDR2 SVGAGI. V lost 2 bases and J 0 bases, leaving 11 bases between the germline ends. There are 16 residues in the CDR3. In DNA form, the CDR3 reads TGTGCCAGCAGTTACCGTACAGTCAGCTCCTACAATGAGCAGTTCTTC. Its protein product is CASSYRTVSSYNEQFF.

Only one count was recorded for this clone. The gene calls are TRBV5-1 and TRBJ1-1; D not resolved. V was cut by 4 bases and J by 0 bases, with 10 bases left in between. The germline V gene encodes CDR1 SGHRS and CDR2 YFSETQ. The CDR3 contains 14 residues. The CDR3 reads CASSPGPMNTEAFF. The CDR3 bases are TGCGCCAGCAGCCCAGGACCTATGAACACTGAAGCTTTCTTT.

This clone appeared once. V and J are TRBV5-1 and TRBJ2-3; 9 bases fit TRBD2. The CDR3 is 15 amino acids. Looked up from germline, CDR1 is SGHRS and CDR2 is YFSETQ. Trimming at V came to 0 bases and at J to 7 bases, leaving 6 bases not matched to a gene. This CDR3 reads CASSLDLAGPNTQYF. The CDR3 DNA is TGCGCCAGCAGCTTGGATCTAGCGGGACCTAATACGCAGTATTTT. Full variable domain (outside the CDR3, taken from reference TRBV5-1 and TRBJ2-3): KAGVTQTPRYLIKTRGQQVTLSCSPISGHRSVSWYQQTPGQGLQFLFEYFSETQRNKGNFPGRFSGRQFSNSRSEMNVSTLELGDSALYLCASSLDLAGPNTQYFGPGTRLTVL.

The chain links TRBV5-8 to TRBJ2-2, with a weak D call TRBD1 (6 bases). Trimming took off 4 bases at V and 4 bases at J, with 14 bases between the two ends. The germline CDR1 and CDR2 sequences are SGHTS and YDEGEE. This CDR3 comprises 15 residues. CDR3 in amino acids: CASSLTGIVTGELFF. The CDR3 nucleotides read TGTGCCAGCAGCCTTACAGGGATAGTCACCGGGGAGCTGTTTTTT. The full variable domain, in which reference TRBV5-8 and TRBJ2-2 provide the parts outside the CDR3, is EAGVTQSPTHLIKTRGQQATLRCSPISGHTSVYWYQQALGLGLQFLLWYDEGEERNRGNFPPRFSGRQFPNYSSELNVNALELEDSALYLCASSLTGIVTGELFFGEGSRLTVL.

The chain joins TRBV30 to TRBJ2-1; 8 nucleotides align to TRBD2. The germline V gene has CDR1 GTSNPN and CDR2 SVGIG (reference sequence). This CDR3 has 14 residues. V lost 3 bases and J lost 6; bases outside the gene matches: 7. CDR3 nucleotides: TGTGCCTGGAGGACGGGACTAGTGGCCAATGAGCAGTTCTTC. Protein product: CAWRTGLVANEQFF.

The chain combines TRBV5-1 with TRBJ2-2, with 7 bases fitting TRBD1. The CDR3 length is 16 residues. J was trimmed by 6 bases and V by 0 bases; bases with no gene match: 8. Looked up from germline, CDR1 is SGHRS and CDR2 is YFSETQ. DNA for the CDR3: TGCGCCAGCAGCTTGGTAGGGGGCGGCTCGTCCGGGGAGCTGTTTTTT. It specifies CASSLVGGGSSGELFF.

V gene TRBV2 combines with J gene TRBJ1-1; unclear D gene. There are 14 residues in the CDR3. Germline V gives CDR1 SNHLY, CDR2 FYNNEI. V was clipped by 2 bases and J by 3 bases, with 10 bases between them. The CDR3 nucleotides are TGTGCCAGCAGTGAACGCGTGAGTGACACTGAAGCTTTCTTT. Translating it yields CASSERVSDTEAFF.

The chain recombines TRBV5-6 with TRBJ1-2, with D possibly TRBD1 on 5 matching bases. Trimming took 6 bases from V and 6 from J, leaving 18 bases between them. CDR1 is SGHDT and CDR2 is YYEEEE in the germline V gene. The CDR3 sequence is 14 residues long. The CDR3 loop is CASTKEGARNGYTF. CDR3 nucleotides: TGTGCCAGCACCAAGGAAGGGGCGCGGAATGGCTACACCTTC.

V usage is TRBV27 and J usage is TRBJ2-1; 7 bases map to TRBD1. J gave up 2 bases and V 6 bases, and 4 bases lay outside the gene matches. Germline CDR1 MNHEY, CDR2 SMNVEV (reference sequence). There are 14 residues in the CDR3. CDR3 in amino acids: CASSKGQTYNEQFF. The CDR3 DNA is TGTGCCAGCAGCAAGGGACAGACCTACAATGAGCAGTTCTTC.

This chain uses TRBV5-1 with TRBJ1-2; the D gene is possibly TRBD1 (5 bases). This CDR3 has 15 residues. Germline assignment: CDR1 SGHRS and CDR2 YFSETQ. V dropped 2 bases and J dropped 0 bases, with 11 bases sitting between them. The CDR3 here is CASSFGHNPNYGYTF. CDR3 coding DNA: TGCGCCAGCAGCTTCGGACACAATCCTAACTATGGCTACACCTTC.

This clone was detected once. The J gene is TRBJ2-2, the V gene TRBV21-1. TRBV21-1 is a known pseudogene. The CDR3 contains 15 residues. The CDR3, as DNA: TGTGCCATCCAAGTCGGGGGCGCGAACACCGGGGAGCTGTTTTTT. Translation gives CAIQVGGANTGELFF.

This sequence joins TRBV9 and TRBJ1-1, with 7 bases that match TRBD1. The V and J ends lost 3 bases and 1 base, in that order; junction bases with no gene match: 6. This CDR3 contains 15 residues. Germline V gives CDR1 SGDLS, CDR2 YYNGEE. The CDR3 bases are TGTGCCAGCAGCGCTCAGACAGGGACGAACACTGAAGCTTTCTTT. It specifies CASSAQTGTNTEAFF.

This chain uses TRBV19 with TRBJ1-3; D call uncertain. From germline, CDR1 is LNHDA and CDR2 SQIVND (reference sequence). Trimming left V 5 bases short and J 0 bases short, with 5 bases between. The CDR3 consists of 13 residues. CDR3 sequence reads: CASSLDSGNTIYF. The CDR3 DNA reads TGTGCCAGTAGTTTGGACTCTGGAAACACCATATATTTT.

This rearrangement joins TRBV29-1 to TRBJ2-7; D gene ambiguous. This CDR3 contains 12 residues. The V gene lost 7 bases and the J gene lost 2 bases, with 12 bases spanning the gap. Germline V lookup: CDR1 SQVTM, CDR2 ANQGSEA. The CDR3 is CSGGPTPYEQYF. For the CDR3, the DNA is TGCAGCGGTGGCCCGACACCCTACGAGCAGTACTTC.

This clone was observed a single time. This chain links TRBV14 with TRBJ2-2; TRBD1 might be the D (6 bases). The length of the CDR3 is 18 residues. Per germline, CDR1 SGHDN and CDR2 FVKESK. V was pared by 1 base and J by 1 base, with 16 bases between. The CDR3 sequence: CASSQGSGQTWNTGELFF. CDR3 sequence (DNA): TGTGCCAGCAGCCAAGGGTCAGGACAGACCTGGAACACCGGGGAGCTGTTTTTT. The whole variable domain, remainder taken from reference TRBV14 and TRBJ2-2, is EAGVTQFPSHSVIEKGQTVTLRCDPISGHDNLYWYRRVMGKEIKFLLHFVKESKQDESGMPNNRFLAERTGGTYSTLKVQPAELEDSGVYFCASSQGSGQTWNTGELFFGEGSRLTVL.

In DNA, the CDR3 is TGTGCCAGCAGTTCCGGACAGATCGATCAGCCCCAGCATTTT. Protein sequence: CASSSGQIDQPQHF. The chain links TRBV28 to TRBJ1-5; TRBD1 is a possible D gene (6 bases). From germline, CDR1 is MDHEN and CDR2 SYDVKM. V was clipped by 4 bases and J by 5 bases, with 12 bases between them. The CDR3 is made up of 14 amino acids.

This chain joins TRBV18 and TRBJ1-3; D not resolved. Between the trimmed V and J ends, which lost 4 bases and 8 bases, there was a span of 6 bases. Germline V gene sequence: CDR1 KGHSH, CDR2 LQKENI. This CDR3 has 11 amino acids. The CDR3 is CASSLKDTIYF. CDR3 nucleotides: TGTGCCAGCTCACTGAAGGACACCATATATTTT.